This TCR beta chain was sequenced for a study of shared clonotypes between healthy human individuals. Sequenced by immunoSEQ multiplex PCR; TCRdb stores in-frame clones only, minus some. Of millions of clones listed, 85% to 95% are singletons. Terminally differentiated effector memory CD45RA+ cells were excluded by CCR7 positive selection of CD45RO-negative cells. CDR3 size: 13 residues. Between the trimmed V and J ends, which lost 3 bases and 7 bases, there was a span of 12 bases. CDR1 and CDR2 (germline): MDHEN, SYDVKM. The chain links TRBV28 to TRBJ1-1; a possible D gene is TRBD1 (6 bases). The clonotype originates from a man younger than 30 in good health. Some clones in this sample may be carry-over from other donors' samples. The sequencing sample was made of naive CD8+ T cells from PBMCs. The CDR3 sequence: CASSFSGAGEAFF. In DNA, the CDR3 is TGTGCCAGCAGTTTCTCAGGGGCAGGTGAAGCTTTCTTT.